The clone carrying this TCR beta chain was counted only a few times. Its specificity is unknown. TCRdb itself ran the PCR reads through MiXCR, one entry per CDR3 protein. The table shows about 630,000 distinct CDR3 sequences, with 25% occurring only once. The data belong to a study of molecular identifiers for immune sequencing clone quantification. Whole-study findings and limits: Whereas naive cells kept under 1% of molecules in clones above 20 RNA copies, such clones held over 97% in effectors. Amid some 900,000 naive cells, spiked Jurkat TCR RNA from one cell was reportedly still detectable.

The CDR3 runs to 12 residues. V was trimmed by 7 bases and J by 5 bases, leaving 12 bases between them. The specimen was naive CD8+ T cells from blood, with Jurkat cell RNA spiked in. As for subset: FACS-sorted CD8+CD4-CCR7+CD45RA+ naive T cells. The chain has TRBV12-3 or TRBV12-4 and TRBJ2-7; D uncertain. The sequence was obtained from a human donor in good health. Some libraries in this study had Jurkat cell RNA spiked in. CDR3 protein: CASTTGVNEQYF. The CDR3 coding sequence is TGTGCCAGCACCACCGGAGTTAACGAGCAGTACTTC.